The source of this T cell receptor (beta chain) is a study of long-term antiretroviral therapy in people with HIV. The germline CDR1 and CDR2 sequences are SGHAT and FQNNGV. V was clipped by 1 base and J by 6 bases, with 15 bases between them. This CDR3 contains 15 residues. Researchers report immunoSEQ v3.0 was run at survey level. This table comes from immunoSEQ multiplex PCR, and its TCRdb copy is limited to in-frame clones, with some not included. In the table there are about 6,500 clones, 70% to 90% of which are singletons. The study's findings and limits: Clonal populations expanded prior to ART predominated within the repertoire at all time points. An increase in diversity followed ART, yet levels stayed below transplant donor controls.

As regards this clone: No antigen is known for it.

The origin of this receptor is a woman in her 50s with HIV. Source: unsorted PBMCs, taken 3.7 years after starting antiretroviral therapy. The J gene is TRBJ1-1, the V gene TRBV11-2; maybe TRBD1 (5 bases). The CDR3 loop reads CASSLVAGLKAEAFF. In nucleotides, the CDR3 is TGTGCCAGCAGCTTAGTGGCGGGGCTAAAGGCTGAAGCTTTCTTT.